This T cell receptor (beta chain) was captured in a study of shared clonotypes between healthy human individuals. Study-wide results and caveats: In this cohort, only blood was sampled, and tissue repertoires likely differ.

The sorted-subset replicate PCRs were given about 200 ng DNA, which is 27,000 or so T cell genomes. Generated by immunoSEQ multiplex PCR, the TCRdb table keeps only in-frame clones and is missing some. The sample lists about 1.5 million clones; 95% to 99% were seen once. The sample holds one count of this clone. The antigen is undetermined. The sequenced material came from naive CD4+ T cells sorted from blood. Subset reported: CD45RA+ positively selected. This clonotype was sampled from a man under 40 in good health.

In nucleotides, the CDR3 is TGTGCCAGCAGCTTTGTCTTCGAGTCGGGAAGAGGCTACACCTTC. This sequence encodes CASSFVFESGRGYTF. V and J are TRBV7-2 and TRBJ1-2; D not certain. Germline V gene lookup returns CDR1 SGHTA and CDR2 FQGNSA. The CDR3 runs 15 residues. With 3 bases removed from V and 8 bases from J, the gap between germline ends came to 19 bases.